This T cell receptor (beta chain) was retrieved from a study of OX40 agonist ivuxolimab in advanced cancers. This CDR3 spans 18 amino acids. CDR1 WNHNN and CDR2 SYGVQD come from the germline V gene (reference sequence). The V and J ends lost 6 bases and 0 bases, in that order; junction bases with no gene match: 10. Sequencing was performed with immunoSEQ multiplex PCR; in TCRdb, only in-frame clones are kept and a portion is missing. The data show 63,000 or so clones, 70% to 90% seen once. The receptor's source is an adult with an advanced solid tumor such as melanoma, head and neck, liver or kidney cancer. Sequenced here: CD4+ or CD8+ T cells sorted from blood, sampled in a trial of the OX40 agonist ivuxolimab. The chain uses TRBV10-1 and TRBJ2-6; the match to TRBD1 covers 8 bases. The CDR3 DNA is TGCGCCAGCAGCGAATCAGGGGGCCGGAGCTCTGGGGCCAACGTCCTGACTTTC. Its protein product is CASSESGGRSSGANVLTF.